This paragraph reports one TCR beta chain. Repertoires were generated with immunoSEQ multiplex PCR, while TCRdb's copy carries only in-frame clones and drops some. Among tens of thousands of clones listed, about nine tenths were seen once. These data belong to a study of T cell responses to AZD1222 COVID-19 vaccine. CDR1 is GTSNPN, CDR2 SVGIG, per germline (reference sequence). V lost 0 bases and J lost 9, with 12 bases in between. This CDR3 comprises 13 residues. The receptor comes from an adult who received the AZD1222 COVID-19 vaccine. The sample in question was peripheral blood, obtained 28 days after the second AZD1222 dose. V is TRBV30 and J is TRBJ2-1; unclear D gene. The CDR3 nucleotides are TGTGCCTGGAGTGTTCTAGTTTCGAGTGAGCAGTTCTTC. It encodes CAWSVLVSSEQFF. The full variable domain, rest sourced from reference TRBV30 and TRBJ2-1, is SQTIHQWPATLVQPVGSPLSLECTVEGTSNPNLYWYRQAAGRGLQLLFYSVGIGQISSEVPQNLSASRPQDRQFILSSKKLLLSDSGFYLCAWSVLVSSEQFFGPGTRLTVL.